The sequence of this TCR beta chain was determined in a study of blood T cell repertoires in COVID-19. The germline gives CDR1 ENHRY, CDR2 SYGVKD. The CDR3 is 16 residues long. The V segment lost 6 bases and the J segment 3 bases; nucleotides outside the gene matches: 5. The method was immunoSEQ multiplex PCR; TCRdb's version includes in-frame clones alone and lacks a portion of them. This table holds about 430,000 clones, about 88% found once. This clone has a single count. The receptor was isolated from a woman aged 18 to 35 who had been exposed to COVID-19. The rearrangement links TRBV10-3 to TRBJ1-4, with 12 bases identical to TRBD1. The sequenced material came from PBMCs or T cells enriched from blood (not recorded which). CDR3 region: CAIRPGQGAANEKLFF. The CDR3 DNA sequence: TGTGCCATCAGGCCGGGACAGGGGGCGGCTAATGAAAAACTGTTTTTT.